This T cell receptor beta chain is drawn from a study of blood T cell repertoires in COVID-19. At the level of the study: There were acute and convalescent COVID-19 samples, and they came from the United States, Italy and Spain. In each case, the material was cDNA or gDNA derived from T cells, B-cell-depleted T cells, or PBMCs.

V lost 1 base and J 1 base, leaving 8 bases between the germline ends. The CDR3 sequence is 14 residues long. Per germline, CDR1 SGDLS and CDR2 YYNGEE. Authors' analysis steps: Reference gene primers were amplified, and this amplification served to estimate nucleated cell counts. The protocol was immunoSEQ multiplex PCR, while the TCRdb copy is restricted to in-frame clones and leaves out a portion. Clone size and the V and J calls come from that table; the DNA yielded D and trimming. The sample lists 200,000 to 250,000 clones, more than 75% occurring once. The sample comprised peripheral blood. The TCR was taken from a man in his fifties who had recovered from COVID-19. The V call is TRBV9, the J call TRBJ2-5; a possible D gene is TRBD1 (6 bases). The CDR3: CASSVQGFQETQYF. Written as DNA, the CDR3 is TGTGCCAGCAGCGTACAGGGGTTCCAAGAGACCCAGTACTTC.